This TCR beta chain was profiled in a study of blood T cell repertoires in COVID-19. About the study: Samples of COVID-19 (acute and convalescent) were obtained from the United States, Italy and Spain. Sample material is recorded as cDNA or gDNA derived from T cells, B-cell-depleted T cells, or PBMCs.

Sequencing was performed with immunoSEQ multiplex PCR; in TCRdb, only in-frame clones are kept and a portion is missing. This table has 150,000 to 200,000 clones, 82% appearing once. Seattle participants joined during active infection and were tracked over time. Germline CDR1 reads MNHNY; CDR2 reads SVGAGI (reference sequence). The length of the CDR3 is 11 residues. The ends were cut back, 2 bases at V and 9 bases at J, with 5 bases in the middle. The sequencing input was peripheral blood. This rearrangement joins TRBV6-6 to TRBJ1-5; no reliable D call. The receptor was isolated from a woman aged 60-70 years with COVID-19, enrolled during active disease. The CDR3: CASSYRGPQHF. CDR3 bases: TGTGCCAGCAGTTACCGGGGGCCCCAGCATTTT.